Listed below are T cell receptor beta chains from one sample, sequenced in a study of control samples from healthy donors and cancer patients. Only in-frame clones appear in the TCRdb table, and some are missing; sequencing was by immunoSEQ multiplex PCR. The sample lists roughly 120,000 clones; over 75% were seen once. Sample: PBMCs. These receptors all come from a woman aged 55-75 years with lung cancer. CDR3s leave out the opening cysteine and the closing phenylalanine or tryptophan. The D gene is left open where the match is weak.

D,J,V,CDR3
TRBD1,TRBJ2-3,TRBV30,AWSRGLSTDTQY
NA,TRBJ1-4,TRBV30,AWSREGSTWEKLF
TRBD1,TRBJ1-2,TRBV5-4,ASSLGKPRTGRTSAYGYT
NA,TRBJ2-3,TRBV19,ASINRPGASTDTQY
TRBD1,TRBJ1-5,TRBV19,ASSGDREWSQH
TRBD1,TRBJ2-2,TRBV5-1,ASSRTGAYTGELF
TRBD1,TRBJ2-1,TRBV19,ASSIEGQVYNEQF
NA,TRBJ2-1,TRBV18,ASSLAGTSTFYNEQF
NA,TRBJ2-1,TRBV28,ASGLLYNEQF
TRBD1,TRBJ1-1,TRBV29-1,SVEGSGGPGTEAF
NA,TRBJ1-2,TRBV6-5,ASSTGSAYGYT
NA,TRBJ2-5,TRBV6-5,ASSYGRETQY
TRBD1,TRBJ2-4,TRBV6-5,ASSSQRTGVPGLQY
NA,TRBJ1-6,TRBV6-6,ASSSVAGQNSPLH
TRBD1,TRBJ1-6,TRBV6-5,ASTRTGENSPLH
NA,TRBJ1-1,TRBV6-5,ASSYFGKDTEAF